A single sample is the source of the 24 T cell receptor beta chains below, sequenced in a study of molecular identifiers for immune sequencing clone quantification. Via MiXCR, TCRdb re-called the PCR reads, giving one row per CDR3 protein. Seen here are hundreds of thousands of distinct CDR3 sequences, roughly 25% observed once, and the top ten hold 0.78%. Sequencing was carried out using naive CD8+ T cells from blood, with Jurkat cell RNA spiked in. Subset noted: FACS-sorted CD8+CD4-CCR7+CD45RA+ naive T cells. These receptors were obtained from a human donor in good health. Some libraries in this study had Jurkat cell RNA spiked in.

This clonotype was seen at least ten times. The J gene is TRBJ2-3, the V gene TRBV11-2; 10 nucleotides agree with TRBD1. The CDR3 contains 17 residues. The germline V gene encodes CDR1 SGHAT and CDR2 FQNNGV. V dropped 5 bases and J dropped 0; count of bases not matched to a gene: 8. The CDR3 spells CASSPWDRGASTDTQYF. CDR3 nucleotides: TGTGCCAGCAGCCCCTGGGACAGGGGAGCGAGCACAGATACGCAGTATTTT. Using reference TRBV11-2 and TRBJ2-3 for the parts outside the CDR3, the full variable domain is EAGVAQSPRYKIIEKRQSVAFWCNPISGHATLYWYQQILGQGPKLLIQFQNNGVVDDSQLPKDRFSAERLKGVDSTLKIQPAKLEDSAVYLCASSPWDRGASTDTQYFGPGTRLTVL.

Only a few counts were recorded for this clonotype. In this CDR3 the conserved last residue, phenylalanine or tryptophan, is missing, so a read error is likely. The J gene is TRBJ1-2, the V gene TRBV30; D might be TRBD1 (5 bases). The CDR3 extends over 13 amino acids. Germline values: CDR1 GTSNPN, CDR2 SVGIG (reference sequence). Trimming took off 4 bases at V and 5 bases at J, with 14 bases between the two ends. In DNA form, the CDR3 reads TGTGCCTGGACCGGGACGGTCGTTTATGGCTACACCCTC. Translated, it gives CAWTGTVVYGYTL.

The chain employs TRBV6-2 or TRBV6-3 and TRBJ2-7; D call uncertain. CDR3 size: 13 residues. Germline CDR1 is MNHEY and CDR2 is SVGEGT. Trimming removed 0 bases from V and 12 bases from J, with 15 bases in between. The CDR3 DNA reads TGTGCCAGCAGTTACTCGAATGGCGCAACAATGTACTTC. It yields the protein CASSYSNGATMYF.

This clonotype appeared a few times. CDR3: CASSRHRGLGANQPQHF. The DNA of the CDR3 is TGCGCCAGCAGCCGGCACAGGGGCCTCGGCGCCAATCAGCCCCAGCATTTT. The J gene is TRBJ1-5, the V gene TRBV4-3; 7 positions match TRBD1. This CDR3 has 17 residues. V shed 4 bases, J shed 3 bases, and the junction held 12 bases outside the gene matches. Per the germline V gene, CDR1 is LGHNA and CDR2 is YSLEER.

In its sample, this clonotype was seen many times. V gene TRBV7-2 combines with J gene TRBJ2-6, with TRBD1 identical over 7 bases. This CDR3 spans 18 amino acids. J gave up 0 bases and V 3 bases, and 8 bases lay outside the gene matches. CDR1 and CDR2 (germline): SGHTA, FQGNSA. CDR3 sequence: CASSFGTAPNSGANVLTF. The CDR3 nucleotides read TGTGCCAGCAGCTTCGGGACAGCCCCTAACTCTGGGGCCAACGTCCTGACTTTC.

Concerning this clonotype: A much bigger clone sits one base away, suggesting this may be a read error. This rearrangement joins TRBV6-2 or TRBV6-3 to TRBJ1-1; D is unclear. This CDR3 spans 16 amino acids. The germline CDR1 and CDR2 sequences are MNHEY and SVGEGT. In nucleotides, the CDR3 is TGTGCCAGCAGTTACCCCCCGTGGCAGAAGAACACTGAAGCTCTCTTT. Encoded protein: CASSYPPWQKNTEALF.

This clonotype has at least ten counts. The V and J genes are TRBV29-1 and TRBJ2-3; TRBD1 aligns across 9 bases. Germline lookup yields CDR1 SQVTM and CDR2 ANQGSEA. The V segment lost 1 base and the J segment 3 bases; nucleotides outside the gene matches: 5. The CDR3 contains 15 residues. CDR3 DNA: TGCAGCGTTGAAGCCGGGACAGGGTGGACAGATACGCAGTATTTT. Amino acid sequence: CSVEAGTGWTDTQYF.

There are a few counts of this clonotype. The chain links TRBV6-5 to TRBJ2-3; 9 positions agree with TRBD2. Germline trimming cut 0 bases from V and 2 bases from J; bases unmatched to any gene: 9. This CDR3 spans 18 amino acids. The germline gives CDR1 MNHEY, CDR2 SVGAGI. CDR3 DNA: TGTGCCAGCAGTTACTCGTCGGTAGCGGGGGCCCTCACAGATACGCAGTATTTT. Protein: CASSYSSVAGALTDTQYF.

The genes are TRBV12-3 or TRBV12-4 and TRBJ2-7, with TRBD1 identical over 8 bases. This CDR3 has 14 amino acids. V trimming: 7 bases; J trimming: 3 bases; junction bases outside the gene matches: 8. The CDR3 loop is CASIQGQADYEQYF. Here the CDR3 DNA reads TGTGCCAGCATTCAGGGACAGGCCGACTACGAGCAGTACTTC.

In its sample, this clonotype was seen many times. The chain recombines TRBV7-9 with TRBJ1-4, with D possibly TRBD1 on 5 matching bases. V lost 5 bases to trimming and J lost 8 bases, with 15 bases between them. Germline V gene sequence: CDR1 SEHNR, CDR2 FQNEAQ (reference sequence). This CDR3 comprises 14 residues. The CDR3 coding sequence is TGTGCCAGCAGCACTGGCTTGGGGGAGGAAAAACTGTTTTTT. Translation gives CASSTGLGEEKLFF.

The chain links TRBV7-9 to TRBJ1-4; 10 nucleotides align to TRBD1. V lost 5 bases to trimming and J lost 2 bases; unmatched junction nucleotides: 8. CDR1 is SEHNR, CDR2 FQNEAQ, per germline (reference sequence). The CDR3 extends over 17 amino acids. CDR3 amino acids: CASSPDRGRTTNEKLFF. CDR3 sequence (DNA): TGTGCCAGCAGCCCGGACAGGGGGAGGACGACTAATGAAAAACTGTTTTTT.

A word on this clonotype: A much larger clone is a single base away; this may be a read error. This CDR3 fails to terminate in the conserved phenylalanine or tryptophan, so it likely reflects a read error. This sequence joins TRBV5-6 and TRBJ2-3; TRBD1 or TRBD2 may be the D gene (5 bases each). CDR3 length: 14 amino acids. V lost 0 bases, J lost 5 bases, and 10 bases lay in between. From germline, CDR1 is SGHDT and CDR2 YYEEEE. The CDR3 loop reads CASSLEGAGDTQYS. CDR3 sequence (DNA): TGTGCCAGCAGCTTGGAAGGGGCGGGAGATACGCAGTATTCT.

Concerning this clonotype itself: This sequence may be a read error, since a much larger clone differs from it by one base. A read error is likely, as this CDR3 ends without the conserved phenylalanine or tryptophan. It is unclear where the CDR3 begins or ends on the DNA, so no DNA is shown, and the CDR3 is as TCRdb lists it. The CDR3 region is CAWSVTGTGLPQL. This sequence joins TRBV30 and TRBJ2-7; the listed D gene, TRBD1, was not tested against the DNA. The CDR3 sequence runs 13 residues, both termini included. Germline values: CDR1 GTSNPN, CDR2 SVGIG (reference sequence).

This clonotype occurred many times. The chain uses TRBV2 and TRBJ1-1; no clear D gene. Trimming removed 1 base from V and 0 bases from J, with 6 bases in between. Germline V gene data show CDR1 as SNHLY and CDR2 as FYNNEI. The CDR3 is 14 residues long. The CDR3 reads CASSEEPLNTEAFF. The CDR3 nucleotides read TGTGCCAGCAGTGAAGAACCCCTGAACACTGAAGCTTTCTTT.

In this sample, this clonotype turned up once. The genes are TRBV6-2 or TRBV6-3 and TRBJ2-5; 7 bases map to TRBD1. The CDR3 is 14 amino acids. Germline V CDR1 and CDR2: MNHEY, SVGEGT. The V and J ends lost 8 bases and 5 bases, in that order; junction bases with no gene match: 11. The CDR3, as DNA: TGTGCCAGCGGCCCCCAGGGGGTCGCGGAGACCCAGTACTTC. Its translation: CASGPQGVAETQYF.

This clonotype was counted only a few times. The chain recombines TRBV19 with TRBJ2-7, with 9 bases aligning to TRBD1. The V gene's germline CDR1 is LNHDA and CDR2 SQIVND (reference sequence). The CDR3 sequence is 14 residues long. V gave up 6 bases and J gave up 3 bases; unmatched junction bases: 6. CDR3 region: CASRFDRGDYEQYF. The CDR3 nucleotides read TGTGCCAGTAGATTCGACAGGGGGGACTACGAGCAGTACTTC.

On this clonotype itself: A much bigger clone sits one base away, suggesting this may be a read error. V and J are TRBV15 and TRBJ1-1; tentative D call: TRBD1 (5 bases). The CDR3 consists of 13 residues. The germline CDR1 and CDR2 sequences are LNHNV and YYDKDF (reference sequence). CDR3 region: CATSVGERDEALF. In DNA form, the CDR3 reads TGTGCCACCAGCGTAGGGGAGAGGGATGAAGCTCTCTTT.

This clonotype occurred many times. The rearrangement links TRBV28 to TRBJ2-3; 13 bases align to TRBD2. V trimming: 5 bases; J trimming: 4 bases; junction bases outside the gene matches: 12. Germline values: CDR1 MDHEN, CDR2 SYDVKM. CDR3 size: 18 residues. The CDR3: CASSERGLAGSGSDTQYF. In DNA, the CDR3 is TGTGCCAGCAGTGAAAGGGGACTAGCGGGATCGGGCTCAGATACGCAGTATTTT.

This clonotype was detected many times. The rearrangement joins TRBV12-3 or TRBV12-4 to TRBJ2-1; D remains unclear. The CDR3 has 12 residues. V was shortened by 6 bases and J by 10 bases, with 13 bases between the two germline ends. CDR3: CASSETEPEQFF. CDR3 DNA sequence: TGTGCCAGCAGCGAAACTGAGCCCGAGCAGTTCTTC.

This clonotype was seen repeatedly, ten times or more. This CDR3 reads CASSQESDSGNTIYF. The CDR3, as DNA: TGCGCCAGCAGCCAAGAGTCGGACTCTGGAAACACCATATATTTT. The V gene is TRBV4-3, the J gene TRBJ1-3; D gene uncertain. The CDR3 runs to 15 residues. Trimming shortened V by 0 bases and J by 0 bases, and 6 bases separated the two germline ends. Germline V gene data show CDR1 as LGHNA and CDR2 as YSLEER.

Worth noting for this clonotype: The junction differs from germline at one of its ends, possibly a read error. This chain joins TRBV12-3 or TRBV12-4 and TRBJ1-2; D remains ambiguous. CDR3 length: 14 amino acids. CDR3 in amino acids: CARSFSPSAYGYTF. The CDR3 DNA sequence: TGTGCCCGCAGTTTCAGCCCTTCTGCCTATGGCTACACCTTC.

As to this clonotype: The junction does not match germline at one end; this may be a read error. The chain joins TRBV7-9 to TRBJ2-5, with D possibly TRBD2 on 6 matching bases. Germline CDR1 SEHNR, CDR2 FQNEAQ (reference sequence). This CDR3 spans 14 amino acids. The CDR3 protein is CASSSWDSKEIQYF. The CDR3 DNA reads as TGTGCCAGCAGCTCCTGGGACTCTAAAGAGATCCAGTACTTC. Complete variable domain (other parts from reference TRBV7-9 and TRBJ2-5): DTGVSQNPRHKITKRGQNVTFRCDPISEHNRLYWYRQTLGQGPEFLTYFQNEAQLEKSRLLSDRFSAERPKGSFSTLEIQRTEQGDSAMYLCASSSWDSKEIQYFGPGTRLLVL.

There are many counts of this clonotype. The chain couples TRBV28 to TRBJ2-3; D gene uncertain. The CDR3 contains 12 residues. V shed 6 bases and J shed 4 bases, with 8 bases lying between them. Germline CDR1 and CDR2: MDHEN and SYDVKM. CDR3 residues: CASSFSPDTQYF. CDR3 bases: TGTGCCAGCAGCTTCTCCCCAGATACGCAGTATTTT.

Concerning this clonotype itself: A junction end diverges from the germline sequence, so it may reflect a read error. The chain employs TRBV29-1 and TRBJ2-2; perhaps TRBD2 as D (5 bases). This CDR3 is 15 amino acids long. Germline V gene data show CDR1 as SQVTM and CDR2 as ANQGSEA. The CDR3 protein is CSVERRQANTGEPCF. CDR3 DNA sequence: TGCAGCGTTGAACGGCGGCAAGCGAACACCGGGGAGCCGTGTTTT.